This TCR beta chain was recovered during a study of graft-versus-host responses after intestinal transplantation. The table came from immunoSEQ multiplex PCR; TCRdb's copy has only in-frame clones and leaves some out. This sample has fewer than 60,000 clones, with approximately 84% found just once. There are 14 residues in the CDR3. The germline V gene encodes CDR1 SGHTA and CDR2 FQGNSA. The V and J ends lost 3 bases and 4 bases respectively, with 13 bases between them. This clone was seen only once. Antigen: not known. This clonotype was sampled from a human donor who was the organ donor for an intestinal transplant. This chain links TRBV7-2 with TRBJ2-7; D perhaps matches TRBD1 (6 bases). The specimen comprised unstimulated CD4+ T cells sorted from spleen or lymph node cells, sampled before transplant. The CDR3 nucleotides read TGTGCCAGCAGCTTTGCTACAGGGCTATACGAGCAGTACTTC. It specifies CASSFATGLYEQYF.